Listed below are T cell receptor beta chains from one sample, sequenced in a study of T cell repertoires in cytomegalovirus infection. TCRdb reprocessed the reads via MiXCR and lists one record per CDR3 protein. The table includes a few hundred thousand distinct CDR3 sequences, approximately 14% detected once. The material sequenced was PBMCs. The receptor set was obtained from a human donor in good health (CMV status not recorded). Some clones in this sample may be carry-over from other donors' samples. CDR3s include the opening cysteine and the closing phenylalanine or tryptophan. The D gene is left open where the match is weak. Rows may omit the clone size; those that give it use once, few, many or a size class.

j_call | v_call | clone_size | d_call | cdr3_aa | cdr3_nt
TRBJ2-7 | TRBV5-5 | . | . | CASSRLSRAHEQYF | TGTGCCAGCAGTCGTCTGTCTCGAGCCCACGAGCAGTACTTC
TRBJ2-7 | TRBV6-1 | many | . | CASRGSYEQYF | TGTGCCAGCAGAGGTTCCTACGAGCAGTACTTC
TRBJ2-7 | TRBV7-2 | many | TRBD2 | CASSLEALAGTEQYF | TGTGCCAGCAGCTTAGAGGCCCTAGCGGGAACCGAGCAGTACTTC
TRBJ2-5 | TRBV5-6 | many | TRBD2 | CASSRTSGTYQETQYF | TGTGCCAGCAGCCGGACTAGCGGGACCTACCAAGAGACCCAGTACTTC
TRBJ1-5 | TRBV5-6 | . | . | CASSLLAGPGDQPQHF | TGTGCCAGCAGCTTGCTGGCGGGACCCGGGGATCAGCCCCAGCATTTT
TRBJ2-4 | TRBV7-2 | many | . | CASSLVSDLAKNIQYF | TGTGCCAGCAGCTTGGTCTCGGACTTAGCCAAAAACATTCAGTACTTC
TRBJ1-1 | TRBV20-1 | many | . | CRAMRNTEAFF | TGCAGGGCAATGAGGAACACTGAAGCTTTCTTT
TRBJ2-7 | TRBV2 | many | . | CASTITDNYEQYF | TGTGCCAGCACTATTACGGACAACTACGAGCAGTACTTC
TRBJ2-7 | TRBV11-2 | . | TRBD1 | CASSLSWPGQGYEQYF | TGTGCCAGCAGCTTATCGTGGCCGGGACAGGGCTACGAGCAGTACTTC
TRBJ1-3 | TRBV5-1 | few | . | CASSSGLSGNTIYF | TGCGCCAGCAGCTCGGGACTCTCTGGAAACACCATATATTTT
TRBJ2-3 | TRBV7-3 | many | TRBD1 | CASSQKGASTDTQYF | TGTGCCAGCAGCCAAAAGGGGGCGAGCACAGATACGCAGTATTTT
TRBJ1-5 | TRBV15 | . | . | CATSRDGGGPQHF | TGTGCCACCAGCAGAGATGGCGGGGGGCCCCAGCATTTT
TRBJ1-2 | TRBV15 | . | . | CATSRGLEGGYTF | TGTGCCACCAGCAGAGGCCTGGAAGGTGGCTACACCTTC
TRBJ1-1 | TRBV5-1 | . | TRBD1 | CASSGTGVRTEAFF | TGCGCCAGCAGCGGGACAGGGGTTCGAACTGAAGCTTTCTTT
TRBJ1-1 | TRBV7-9 | . | . | CANVGSPNTEAFF | TGTGCCAACGTAGGGAGCCCGAACACTGAAGCTTTCTTT
TRBJ2-7 | TRBV12-3/TRBV12-4 | many | TRBD2 | CASNTGTSYEQYF | TGTGCCAGCAATACCGGGACTAGCTACGAGCAGTACTTC
TRBJ2-3 | TRBV7-2 | many | . | CASSFQSGAKDTQYF | TGTGCCAGCAGCTTTCAATCGGGAGCAAAAGATACGCAGTATTTT
TRBJ1-2 | TRBV20-1 | few | . | CSAWGPNYGYTF | TGCAGTGCGTGGGGGCCGAACTATGGCTACACCTTC
TRBJ2-2 | TRBV29-1 | . | . | CSVEGRTGELFF | TGCAGCGTTGAAGGTCGTACCGGGGAGCTGTTTTTT
TRBJ1-1 | TRBV20-1 | many | . | CSARMALGTEAFF | TGCAGTGCCAGGATGGCCCTAGGAACTGAAGCTTTCTTT
TRBJ1-5 | TRBV19 | . | . | CASSIEARDYSNQPQHF | TGTGCCAGTAGTATAGAGGCACGGGATTATAGCAATCAGCCCCAGCATTTT
TRBJ1-5 | TRBV12-3/TRBV12-4 | . | TRBD1 | CASSGQGGSNQPQHF | TGTGCCAGCAGCGGACAGGGAGGGAGCAATCAGCCCCAGCATTTT
TRBJ2-1 | TRBV7-2 | many | . | CASSFVYNEQFF | TGTGCCAGCAGCTTTGTGTACAATGAGCAGTTCTTC
TRBJ1-4 | TRBV11-2 | many | . | CASSSRWLRTTNEKLFF | TGTGCCAGCAGCTCCAGATGGTTGAGGACAACTAATGAAAAACTGTTTTTT
TRBJ2-7 | TRBV20-1 | . | TRBD2 | CSALLALLSEQYF | TGCAGTGCTTTACTAGCGCTATTGAGCGAGCAGTACTTC